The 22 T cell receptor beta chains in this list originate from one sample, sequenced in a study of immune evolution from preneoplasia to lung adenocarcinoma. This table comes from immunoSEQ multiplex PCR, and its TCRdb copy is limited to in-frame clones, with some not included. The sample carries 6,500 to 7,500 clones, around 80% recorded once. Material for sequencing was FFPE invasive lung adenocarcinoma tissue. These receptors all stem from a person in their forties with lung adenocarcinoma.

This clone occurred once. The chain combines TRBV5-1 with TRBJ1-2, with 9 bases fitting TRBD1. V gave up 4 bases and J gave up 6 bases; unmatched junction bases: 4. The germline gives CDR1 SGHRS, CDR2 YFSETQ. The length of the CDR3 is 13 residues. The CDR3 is CASSPRTGDGYTF. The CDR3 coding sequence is TGCGCCAGCAGCCCCCGGACAGGGGATGGCTACACCTTC.

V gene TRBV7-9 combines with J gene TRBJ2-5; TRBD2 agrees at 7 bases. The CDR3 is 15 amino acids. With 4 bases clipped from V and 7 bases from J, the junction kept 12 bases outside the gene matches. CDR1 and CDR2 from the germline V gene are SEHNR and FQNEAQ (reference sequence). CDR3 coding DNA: TGTGCCAGCAGCTCTACCCGTGGGAGGGGAGGGACCCAGTACTTC. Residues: CASSSTRGRGGTQYF.

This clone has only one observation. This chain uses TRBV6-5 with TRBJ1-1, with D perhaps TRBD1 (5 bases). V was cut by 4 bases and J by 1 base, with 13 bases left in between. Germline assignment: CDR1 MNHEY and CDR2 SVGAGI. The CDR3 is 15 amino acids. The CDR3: CASSWDQVRNTEAFF. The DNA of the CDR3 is TGTGCCAGCAGTTGGGACCAGGTACGGAACACTGAAGCTTTCTTT.

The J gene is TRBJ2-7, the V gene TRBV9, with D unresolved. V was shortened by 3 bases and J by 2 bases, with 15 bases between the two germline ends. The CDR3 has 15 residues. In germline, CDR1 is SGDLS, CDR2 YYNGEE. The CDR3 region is CASSATHATTYEQYF. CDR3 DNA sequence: TGTGCCAGCAGCGCGACGCACGCGACAACCTACGAGCAGTACTTC. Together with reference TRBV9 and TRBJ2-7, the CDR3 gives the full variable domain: DSGVTQTPKHLITATGQRVTLRCSPRSGDLSVYWYQQSLDQGLQFLIQYYNGEERAKGNILERFSAQQFPDLHSELNLSSLELGDSALYFCASSATHATTYEQYFGPGTRLTVT.

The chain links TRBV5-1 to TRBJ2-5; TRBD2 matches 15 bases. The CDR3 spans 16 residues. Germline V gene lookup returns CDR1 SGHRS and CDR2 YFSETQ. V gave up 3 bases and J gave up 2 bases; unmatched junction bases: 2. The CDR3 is CASSWTSGGGQETQYF. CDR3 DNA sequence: TGCGCCAGCAGCTGGACTAGCGGGGGGGGACAAGAGACCCAGTACTTC.

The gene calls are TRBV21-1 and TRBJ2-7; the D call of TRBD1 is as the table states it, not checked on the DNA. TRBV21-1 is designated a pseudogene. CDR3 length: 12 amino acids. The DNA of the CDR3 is TGTGCCAAGGAACAGTCCTCCTACGAGCAGTACTTC. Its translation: CAKEQSSYEQYF.

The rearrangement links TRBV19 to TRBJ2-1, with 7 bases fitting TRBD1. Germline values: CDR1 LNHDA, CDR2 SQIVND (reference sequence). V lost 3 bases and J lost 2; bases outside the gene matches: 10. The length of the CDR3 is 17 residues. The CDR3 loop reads CASSIRGEGAPYNEQFF. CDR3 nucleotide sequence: TGTGCCAGTAGTATTAGAGGAGAGGGGGCACCCTACAATGAGCAGTTCTTC.

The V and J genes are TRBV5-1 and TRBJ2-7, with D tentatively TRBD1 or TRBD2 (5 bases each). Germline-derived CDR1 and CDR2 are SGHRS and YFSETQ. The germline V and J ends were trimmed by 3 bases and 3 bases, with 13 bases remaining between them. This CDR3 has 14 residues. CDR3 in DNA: TGCGCCAGCAGCTCCCGGGACGCAAACTACGAGCAGTACTTC. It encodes CASSSRDANYEQYF.

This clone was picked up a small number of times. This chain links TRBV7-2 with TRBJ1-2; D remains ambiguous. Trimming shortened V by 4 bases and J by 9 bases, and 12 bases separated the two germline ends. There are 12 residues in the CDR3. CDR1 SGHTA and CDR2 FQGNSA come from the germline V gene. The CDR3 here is CASSSIGDSYTF. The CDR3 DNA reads TGTGCCAGCAGCTCAATTGGGGATAGCTACACCTTC.

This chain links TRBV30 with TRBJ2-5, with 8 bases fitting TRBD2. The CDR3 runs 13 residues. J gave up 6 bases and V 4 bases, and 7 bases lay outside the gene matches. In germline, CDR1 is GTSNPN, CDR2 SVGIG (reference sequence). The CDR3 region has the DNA TGTGCCTGGACCGGCGGGGGGTTGAAGACCCAGTACTTC. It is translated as CAWTGGGLKTQYF.

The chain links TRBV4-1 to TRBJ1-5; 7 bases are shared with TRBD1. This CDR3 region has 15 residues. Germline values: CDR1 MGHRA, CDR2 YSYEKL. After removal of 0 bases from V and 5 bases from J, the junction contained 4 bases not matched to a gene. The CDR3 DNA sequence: TGCGCCAGCAGCCAAGAGGCAACAGGGGATCAGCCCCAGCATTTT. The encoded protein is CASSQEATGDQPQHF.

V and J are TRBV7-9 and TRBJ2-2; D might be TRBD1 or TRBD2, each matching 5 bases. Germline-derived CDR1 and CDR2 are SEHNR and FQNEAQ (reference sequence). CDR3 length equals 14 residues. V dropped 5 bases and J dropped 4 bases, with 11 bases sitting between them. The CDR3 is CASSPGTTTGELFF. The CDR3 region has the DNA TGTGCCAGCAGCCCCGGGACCACCACCGGGGAGCTGTTTTTT. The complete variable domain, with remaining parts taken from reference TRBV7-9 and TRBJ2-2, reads DTGVSQNPRHKITKRGQNVTFRCDPISEHNRLYWYRQTLGQGPEFLTYFQNEAQLEKSRLLSDRFSAERPKGSFSTLEIQRTEQGDSAMYLCASSPGTTTGELFFGEGSRLTVL.

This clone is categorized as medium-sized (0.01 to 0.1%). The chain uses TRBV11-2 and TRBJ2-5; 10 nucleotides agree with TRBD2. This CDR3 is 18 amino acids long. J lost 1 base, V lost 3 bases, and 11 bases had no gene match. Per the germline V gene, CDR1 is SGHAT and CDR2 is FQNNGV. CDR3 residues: CASSFGAGLAVSQETQYF. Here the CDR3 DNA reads TGTGCCAGCAGCTTCGGGGCCGGACTAGCGGTATCCCAAGAGACCCAGTACTTC.

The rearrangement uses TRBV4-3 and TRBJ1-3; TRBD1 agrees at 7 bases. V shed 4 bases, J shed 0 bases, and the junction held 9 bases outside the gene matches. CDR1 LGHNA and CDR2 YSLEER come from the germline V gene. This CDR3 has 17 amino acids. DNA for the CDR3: TGCGCCAGCAGCCGAAGACAGGGCATGATCTCTGGAAACACCATATATTTT. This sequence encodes CASSRRQGMISGNTIYF.

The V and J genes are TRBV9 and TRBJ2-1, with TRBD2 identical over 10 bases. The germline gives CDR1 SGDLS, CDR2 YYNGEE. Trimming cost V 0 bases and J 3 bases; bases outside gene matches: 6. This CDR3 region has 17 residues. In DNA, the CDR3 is TGTGCCAGCAGCGTAGGGAGCGGGAGGGCCATCTACAATGAGCAGTTCTTC. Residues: CASSVGSGRAIYNEQFF.

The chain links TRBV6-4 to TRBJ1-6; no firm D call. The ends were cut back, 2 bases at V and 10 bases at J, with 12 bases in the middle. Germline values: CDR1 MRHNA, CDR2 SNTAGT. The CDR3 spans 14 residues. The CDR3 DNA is TGTGCCAGCAGTGACGGGCAGGCTCGCTCACCCCTCCACTTT. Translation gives CASSDGQARSPLHF.

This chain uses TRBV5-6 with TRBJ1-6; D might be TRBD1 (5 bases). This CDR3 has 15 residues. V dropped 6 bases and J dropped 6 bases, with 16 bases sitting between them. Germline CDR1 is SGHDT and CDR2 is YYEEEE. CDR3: CASTLQGVGNSPLHF. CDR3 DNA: TGTGCCAGCACCCTGCAAGGGGTGGGTAATTCACCCCTCCACTTT. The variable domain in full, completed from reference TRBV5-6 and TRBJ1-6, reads DAGVTQSPTHLIKTRGQQVTLRCSPKSGHDTVSWYQQALGQGPQFIFQYYEEEERQRGNFPDRFSGHQFPNYSSELNVNALLLGDSALYLCASTLQGVGNSPLHFGNGTRLTVT.

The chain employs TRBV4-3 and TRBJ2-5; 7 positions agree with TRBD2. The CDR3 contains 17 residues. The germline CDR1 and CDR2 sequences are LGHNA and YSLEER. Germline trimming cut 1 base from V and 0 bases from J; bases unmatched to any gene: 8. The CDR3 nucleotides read TGCGCCAGCAGCCAAGGAGGCGCGGGAGCCTACCAAGAGACCCAGTACTTC. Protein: CASSQGGAGAYQETQYF.

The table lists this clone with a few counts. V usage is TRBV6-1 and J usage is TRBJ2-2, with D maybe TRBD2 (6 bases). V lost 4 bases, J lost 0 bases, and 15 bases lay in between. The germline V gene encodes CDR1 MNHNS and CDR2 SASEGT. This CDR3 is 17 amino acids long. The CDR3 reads CASSVALGGANTGELFF. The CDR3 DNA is TGTGCCAGCAGTGTTGCCCTAGGAGGGGCGAACACCGGGGAGCTGTTTTTT.

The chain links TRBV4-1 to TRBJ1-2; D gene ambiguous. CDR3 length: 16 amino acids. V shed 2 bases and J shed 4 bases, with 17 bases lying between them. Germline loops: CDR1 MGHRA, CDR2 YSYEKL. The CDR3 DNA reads TGCGCCAGCAGCCAACAGACTCGGACGGGAGGCTATGGCTACACCTTC. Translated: CASSQQTRTGGYGYTF.

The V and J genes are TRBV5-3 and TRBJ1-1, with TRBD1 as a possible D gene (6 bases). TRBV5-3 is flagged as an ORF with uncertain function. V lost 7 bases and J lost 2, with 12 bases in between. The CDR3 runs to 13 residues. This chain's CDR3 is CARYPRGNTEAFF. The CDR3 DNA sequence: TGTGCCAGATACCCCAGGGGTAACACTGAAGCTTTCTTT.

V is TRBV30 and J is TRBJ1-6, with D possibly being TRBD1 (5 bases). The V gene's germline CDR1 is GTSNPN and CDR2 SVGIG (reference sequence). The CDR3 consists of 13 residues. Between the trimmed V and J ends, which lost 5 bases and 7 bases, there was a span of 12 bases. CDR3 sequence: CAWDSHLNSPLHF. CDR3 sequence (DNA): TGTGCCTGGGACAGCCACCTCAATTCACCCCTCCACTTT. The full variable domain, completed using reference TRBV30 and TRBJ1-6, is SQTIHQWPATLVQPVGSPLSLECTVEGTSNPNLYWYRQAAGRGLQLLFYSVGIGQISSEVPQNLSASRPQDRQFILSSKKLLLSDSGFYLCAWDSHLNSPLHFGNGTRLTVT.